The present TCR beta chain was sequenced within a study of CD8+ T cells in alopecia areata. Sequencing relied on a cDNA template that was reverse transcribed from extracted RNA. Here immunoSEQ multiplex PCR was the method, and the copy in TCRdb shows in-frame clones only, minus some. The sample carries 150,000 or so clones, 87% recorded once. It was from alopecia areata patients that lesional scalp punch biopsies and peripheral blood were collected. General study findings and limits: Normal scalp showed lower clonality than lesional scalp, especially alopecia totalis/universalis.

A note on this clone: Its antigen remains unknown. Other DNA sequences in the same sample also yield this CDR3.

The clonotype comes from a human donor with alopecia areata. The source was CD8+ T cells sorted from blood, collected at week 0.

DNA for the CDR3: TGTGCCAGCAGCGTAGGGGATCGATCCTACGAGCAGTACTTC. Translated, it gives CASSVGDRSYEQYF. The rearrangement uses TRBV9 and TRBJ2-7; D is undetermined. This CDR3 spans 14 amino acids. CDR1 and CDR2 from the germline V gene are SGDLS and YYNGEE. V was trimmed by 0 bases and J by 1 base, leaving 8 bases between them.